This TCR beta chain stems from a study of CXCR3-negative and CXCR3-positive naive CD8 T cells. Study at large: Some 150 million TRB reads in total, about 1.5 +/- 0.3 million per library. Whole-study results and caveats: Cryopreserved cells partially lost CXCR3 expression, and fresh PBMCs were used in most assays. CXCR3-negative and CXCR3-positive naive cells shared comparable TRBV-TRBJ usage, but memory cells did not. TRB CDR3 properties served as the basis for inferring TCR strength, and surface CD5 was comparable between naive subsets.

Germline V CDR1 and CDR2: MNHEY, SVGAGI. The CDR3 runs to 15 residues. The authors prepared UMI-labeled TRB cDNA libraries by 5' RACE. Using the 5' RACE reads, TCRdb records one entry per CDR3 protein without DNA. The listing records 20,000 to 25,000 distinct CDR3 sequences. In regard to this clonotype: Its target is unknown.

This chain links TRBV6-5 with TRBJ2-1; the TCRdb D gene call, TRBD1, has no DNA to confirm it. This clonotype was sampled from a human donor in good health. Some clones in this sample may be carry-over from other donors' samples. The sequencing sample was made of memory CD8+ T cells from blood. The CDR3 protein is CASSYRGQSYNEQFF.